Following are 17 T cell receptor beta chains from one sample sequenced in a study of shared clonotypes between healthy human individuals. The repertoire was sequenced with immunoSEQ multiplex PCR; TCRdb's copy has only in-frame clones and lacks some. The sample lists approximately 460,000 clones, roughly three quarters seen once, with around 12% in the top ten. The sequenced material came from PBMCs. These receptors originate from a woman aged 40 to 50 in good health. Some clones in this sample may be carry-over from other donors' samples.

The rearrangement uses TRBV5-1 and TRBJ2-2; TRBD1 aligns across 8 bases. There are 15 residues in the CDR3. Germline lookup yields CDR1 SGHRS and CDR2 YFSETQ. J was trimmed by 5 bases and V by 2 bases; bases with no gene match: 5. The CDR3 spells CASSFGQGRTGELFF. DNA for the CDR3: TGCGCCAGCAGCTTCGGACAGGGAAGGACCGGGGAGCTGTTTTTT. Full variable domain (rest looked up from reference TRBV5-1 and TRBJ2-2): KAGVTQTPRYLIKTRGQQVTLSCSPISGHRSVSWYQQTPGQGLQFLFEYFSETQRNKGNFPGRFSGRQFSNSRSEMNVSTLELGDSALYLCASSFGQGRTGELFFGEGSRLTVL.

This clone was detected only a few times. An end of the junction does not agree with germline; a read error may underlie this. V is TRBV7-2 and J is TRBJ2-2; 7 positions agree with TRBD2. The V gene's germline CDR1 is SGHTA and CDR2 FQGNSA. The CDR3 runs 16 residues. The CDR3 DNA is TGTGCCAGCAGCTCACAGATACTAGCGAAGACCGGGGAGCTGTTTTTT. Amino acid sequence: CASSSQILAKTGELFF.

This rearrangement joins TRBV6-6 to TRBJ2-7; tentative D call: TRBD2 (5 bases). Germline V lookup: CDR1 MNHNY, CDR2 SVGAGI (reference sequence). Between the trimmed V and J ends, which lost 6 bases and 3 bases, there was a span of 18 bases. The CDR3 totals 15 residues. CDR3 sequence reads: CASSYLEGPLYEQYF. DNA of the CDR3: TGTGCCAGCAGCTATCTCGAGGGTCCCCTCTACGAGCAGTACTTC.

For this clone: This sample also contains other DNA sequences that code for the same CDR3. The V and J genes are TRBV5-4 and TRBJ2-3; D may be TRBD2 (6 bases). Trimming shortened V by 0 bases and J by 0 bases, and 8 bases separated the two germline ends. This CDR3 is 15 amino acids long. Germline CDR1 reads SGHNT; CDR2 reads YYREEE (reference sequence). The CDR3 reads CASSLAGGSTDTQYF. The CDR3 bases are TGTGCCAGCAGCTTGGCCGGGGGTAGCACAGATACGCAGTATTTT.

The CDR3 DNA sequence: TGTGCCAGCGGCAACGAGGGGCCCCCCTACGAGCAGTACTTC. It yields the protein CASGNEGPPYEQYF. The V gene is TRBV28, the J gene TRBJ2-7; TRBD1 or TRBD2 may be the D gene (5 bases each). This CDR3 has 14 residues. V was pared by 8 bases and J by 2 bases, with 16 bases between. From germline, CDR1 is MDHEN and CDR2 SYDVKM.

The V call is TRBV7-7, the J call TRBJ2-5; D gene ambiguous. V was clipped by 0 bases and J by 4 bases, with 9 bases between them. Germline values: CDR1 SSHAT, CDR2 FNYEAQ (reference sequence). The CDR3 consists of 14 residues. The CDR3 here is CASSLAWVGETQYF. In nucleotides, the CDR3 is TGTGCCAGCAGCTTAGCGTGGGTTGGAGAGACCCAGTACTTC.

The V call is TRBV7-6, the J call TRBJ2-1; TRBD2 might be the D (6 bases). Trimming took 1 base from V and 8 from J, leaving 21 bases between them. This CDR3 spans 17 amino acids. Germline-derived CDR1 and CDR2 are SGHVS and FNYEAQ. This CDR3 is CASSLVGTGSLGDEQFF. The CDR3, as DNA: TGTGCCAGCAGCTTAGTAGGGACCGGGAGCTTAGGCGATGAGCAGTTCTTC.

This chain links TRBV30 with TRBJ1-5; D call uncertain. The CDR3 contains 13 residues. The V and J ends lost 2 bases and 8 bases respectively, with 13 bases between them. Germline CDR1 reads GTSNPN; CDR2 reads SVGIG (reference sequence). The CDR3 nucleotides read TGTGCCTGGAGTAGGGCAGCCGATGAGCCCCAGCATTTT. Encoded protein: CAWSRAADEPQHF.

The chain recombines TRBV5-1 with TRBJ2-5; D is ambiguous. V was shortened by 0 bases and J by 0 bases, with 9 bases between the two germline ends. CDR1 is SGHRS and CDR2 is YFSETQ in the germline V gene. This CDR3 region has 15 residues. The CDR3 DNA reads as TGCGCCAGCAGCTTGGAGGGCAGAAACCAAGAGACCCAGTACTTC. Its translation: CASSLEGRNQETQYF.

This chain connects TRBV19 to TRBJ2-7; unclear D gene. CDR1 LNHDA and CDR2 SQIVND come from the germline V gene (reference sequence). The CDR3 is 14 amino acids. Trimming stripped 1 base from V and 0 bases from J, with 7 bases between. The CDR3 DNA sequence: TGTGCCAGTAGTATAGTGCCGGGCTCCTACGAGCAGTACTTC. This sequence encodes CASSIVPGSYEQYF.

CDR3 region: CASRRLAGAYNEQFF. In DNA, the CDR3 is TGTGCCAGCAGAAGACTAGCGGGAGCCTACAATGAGCAGTTCTTC. The chain joins TRBV7-2 to TRBJ2-1; TRBD2 matches 12 bases. CDR3 length equals 15 residues. The V segment lost 6 bases and the J segment 2 bases; nucleotides outside the gene matches: 2. Germline CDR1 is SGHTA and CDR2 is FQGNSA.

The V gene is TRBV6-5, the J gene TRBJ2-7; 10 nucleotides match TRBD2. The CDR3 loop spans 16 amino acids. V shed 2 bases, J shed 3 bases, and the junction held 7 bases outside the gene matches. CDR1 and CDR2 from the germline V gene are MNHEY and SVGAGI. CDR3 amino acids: CASSYEGSGRNYEQYF. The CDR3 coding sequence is TGTGCCAGCAGTTACGAGGGTAGCGGGAGGAACTACGAGCAGTACTTC.

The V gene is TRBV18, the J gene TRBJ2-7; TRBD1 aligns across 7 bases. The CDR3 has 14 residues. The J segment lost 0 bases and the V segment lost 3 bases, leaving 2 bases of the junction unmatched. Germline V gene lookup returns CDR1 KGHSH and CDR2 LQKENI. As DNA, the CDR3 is TGTGCCAGCTCACCGGACAGGACCTCCTACGAGCAGTACTTC. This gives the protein CASSPDRTSYEQYF.

CDR3: CASGRQGGPNQPQHF. The CDR3 DNA follows: TGTGCCAGCGGCAGACAGGGTGGCCCAAATCAGCCCCAGCATTTT. The rearrangement uses TRBV2 and TRBJ1-5, with 7 bases identical to TRBD1. The CDR3 totals 15 residues. Per germline, CDR1 SNHLY and CDR2 FYNNEI. Losses at the gene ends were 8 bases for V and 4 bases for J; bases not matched to a gene: 11.

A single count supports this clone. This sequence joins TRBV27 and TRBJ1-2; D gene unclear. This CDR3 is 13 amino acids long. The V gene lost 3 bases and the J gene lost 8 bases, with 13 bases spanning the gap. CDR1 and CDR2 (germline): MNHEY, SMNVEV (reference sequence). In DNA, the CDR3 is TGTGCCAGCAGTTTCCTGGGGTATGGAGGCTACACCTTC. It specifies CASSFLGYGGYTF.

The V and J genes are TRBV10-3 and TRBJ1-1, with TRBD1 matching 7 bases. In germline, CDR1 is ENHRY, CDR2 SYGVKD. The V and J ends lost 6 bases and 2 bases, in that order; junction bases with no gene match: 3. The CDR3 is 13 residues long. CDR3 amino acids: CAIRQGGNTEAFF. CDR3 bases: TGTGCCATCAGGCAGGGGGGTAACACTGAAGCTTTCTTT.

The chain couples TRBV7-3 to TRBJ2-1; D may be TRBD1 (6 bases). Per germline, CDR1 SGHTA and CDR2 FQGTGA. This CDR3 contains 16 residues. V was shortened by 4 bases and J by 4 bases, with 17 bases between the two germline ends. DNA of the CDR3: TGTGCCAGCAGCTCCGGGACACCCAGGGGTTACAATGAGCAGTTCTTC. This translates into CASSSGTPRGYNEQFF.